The clone carrying this TCR beta chain was recorded at least ten times. The antigen remains undetermined. V shed 5 bases and J shed 4 bases, with 11 bases lying between them. Germline V gene data show CDR1 as SEHNR and CDR2 as FQNEAQ (reference sequence). The length of the CDR3 is 14 residues. MiXCR was run by TCRdb on the 5' RACE reads, yielding one entry per CDR3 protein. The repertoire holds about 340,000 distinct CDR3 sequences, with approximately 4.2% as singletons. The data were obtained in a study of T cells after yellow fever vaccination. Study results and caveats: Clonotype sharing between CD4 and CD8 compartments was small.

The chain joins TRBV7-9 to TRBJ2-2; D not certain. This receptor was taken from a man in his late teens or twenties who received the YFV17D yellow fever vaccine. Sequencing used PBMCs, obtained 5 days after the yellow fever booster vaccination. The chain's CDR3 is CASSLHLSTGELFF. As DNA, the CDR3 is TGTGCCAGCAGCCTACATCTTAGCACCGGGGAGCTGTTTTTT.